The 7 T cell receptor beta chains in this list originate from one sample, sequenced in a study of regulatory and conventional T cells in RAG deficiency. Some clones are missing from TCRdb's copy, which holds only in-frame ones; the method was immunoSEQ multiplex PCR. The sample has thousands of clones; around 82% are singletons. This sample also belongs to another study, concerning regulatory T cells. From that report: Amplification used 52 TRBV primers and 13 TRBJ primers.

Sequenced input: CD8+ T cells sorted from blood. The source of these receptors is a human donor in good health.

J is TRBJ1-5 and V is TRBV27; TRBD1 might be the D (5 bases). Germline loops: CDR1 MNHEY, CDR2 SMNVEV (reference sequence). V lost 4 bases and J lost 7, with 11 bases in between. There are 13 residues in the CDR3. The CDR3 loop reads CASSSQGRQPQHF. The CDR3 DNA follows: TGTGCCAGCAGTTCCCAGGGCCGGCAGCCCCAGCATTTT.

The rearrangement links TRBV5-1 to TRBJ1-1; D unresolved. Per germline, CDR1 SGHRS and CDR2 YFSETQ. The CDR3 runs 12 residues. V gave up 5 bases and J gave up 3 bases, with 8 bases separating them. The CDR3 nucleotides are TGCGCCAGCAGACGGAGGGACACTGAAGCTTTCTTT. This gives the protein CASRRRDTEAFF.

The V gene is TRBV7-2, the J gene TRBJ2-1, with D perhaps TRBD2 (5 bases). The CDR3 consists of 15 residues. Germline V gene data show CDR1 as SGHTA and CDR2 as FQGNSA. Deletions cut 5 bases from V and 1 base from J, with 12 bases between. CDR3 protein: CASSGDGLSYNEQFF. Written as DNA, the CDR3 is TGTGCCAGCAGCGGCGACGGACTTTCCTACAATGAGCAGTTCTTC.

The V and J genes are TRBV19 and TRBJ2-3; the D call may be TRBD1 or TRBD2 (5 bases each). There are 15 residues in the CDR3. V shed 5 bases and J shed 3 bases, with 15 bases lying between them. Germline values: CDR1 LNHDA, CDR2 SQIVND (reference sequence). The DNA for the CDR3 is TGTGCCAGTAGTCCTGTGGGGGTTTGGACAGATACGCAGTATTTT. This sequence encodes CASSPVGVWTDTQYF. Based on the CDR3 plus reference TRBV19 and TRBJ2-3, the full variable domain is DGGITQSPKYLFRKEGQNVTLSCEQNLNHDAMYWYRQDPGQGLRLIYYSQIVNDFQKGDIAEGYSVSREKKESFPLTVTSAQKNPTAFYLCASSPVGVWTDTQYFGPGTRLTVL.

The rearrangement joins TRBV11-2 to TRBJ2-7; 9 bases are shared with TRBD1. CDR1 and CDR2 (germline): SGHAT, FQNNGV. With V trimmed by 6 bases and J by 1 base, 10 bases remained unmatched. CDR3 length: 16 residues. The CDR3 protein is CASSYGQGWPSYEQYF. The CDR3 DNA reads TGTGCCAGCAGTTATGGACAGGGGTGGCCGTCCTACGAGCAGTACTTC.

In its sample, this clone ranks as medium-sized. DNA of the CDR3: TGTGCCAGCAGCAAAGGTACTAGCGCGAACACCGGGGAGCTGTTTTTT. Translation: CASSKGTSANTGELFF. V gene TRBV21-1 combines with J gene TRBJ2-2; TRBD2 reflects the table's D call only, with no check against the DNA. TRBV21-1 is annotated as a pseudogene. The CDR3 runs to 16 residues.

The chain combines TRBV6-1 with TRBJ2-3; D is ambiguous. Between the trimmed V and J ends, which lost 2 bases and 1 base, there was a span of 10 bases. Germline CDR1 is MNHNS and CDR2 is SASEGT. This CDR3 contains 15 residues. CDR3 sequence (DNA): TGTGCCAGCAGTGAATGGGCTTCAGGCACAGATACGCAGTATTTT. Its protein is CASSEWASGTDTQYF.